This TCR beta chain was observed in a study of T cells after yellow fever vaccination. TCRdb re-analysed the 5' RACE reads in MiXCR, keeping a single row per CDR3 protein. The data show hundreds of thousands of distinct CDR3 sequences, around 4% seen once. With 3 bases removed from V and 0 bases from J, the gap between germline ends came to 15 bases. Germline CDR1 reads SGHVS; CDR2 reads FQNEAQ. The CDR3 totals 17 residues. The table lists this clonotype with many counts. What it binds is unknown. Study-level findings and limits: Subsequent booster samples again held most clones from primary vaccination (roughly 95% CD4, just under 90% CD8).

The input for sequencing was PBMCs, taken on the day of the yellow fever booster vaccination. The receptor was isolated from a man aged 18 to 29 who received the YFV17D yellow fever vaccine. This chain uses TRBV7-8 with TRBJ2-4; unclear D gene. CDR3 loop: CASSFRRDREAKNIQYF. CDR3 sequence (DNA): TGTGCCAGCAGCTTTAGGAGAGACCGAGAAGCCAAAAACATTCAGTACTTC. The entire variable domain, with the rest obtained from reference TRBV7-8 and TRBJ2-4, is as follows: GAGVSQSPRYKVAKRGQDVALRCDPISGHVSLFWYQQALGQGPEFLTYFQNEAQLDKSGLPSDRFFAERPEGSVSTLKIQRTQQEDSAVYLCASSFRRDREAKNIQYFGAGTRLSVL.